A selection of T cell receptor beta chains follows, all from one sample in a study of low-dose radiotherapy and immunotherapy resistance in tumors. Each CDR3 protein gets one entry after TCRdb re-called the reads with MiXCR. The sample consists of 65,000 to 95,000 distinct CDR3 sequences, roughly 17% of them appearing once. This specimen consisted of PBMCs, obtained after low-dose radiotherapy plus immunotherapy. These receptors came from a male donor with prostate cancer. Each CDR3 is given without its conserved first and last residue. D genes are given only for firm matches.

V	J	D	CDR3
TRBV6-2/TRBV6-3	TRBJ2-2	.	ASSYFQIATGGELF
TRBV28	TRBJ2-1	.	ASSLFSRRYNEQF
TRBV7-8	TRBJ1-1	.	ASSNHRDYYTEAF
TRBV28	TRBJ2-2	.	ASRLGGTNTGELF
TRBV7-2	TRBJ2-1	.	ASSPWDLAPANEQF
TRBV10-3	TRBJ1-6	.	ATVQESYNSPLH
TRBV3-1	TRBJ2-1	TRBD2	ASKTSGNLNEQF
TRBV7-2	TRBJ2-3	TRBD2	ASSLGTRGGGDTQY
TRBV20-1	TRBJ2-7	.	SASLGEFYEQY
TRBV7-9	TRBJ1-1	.	ASTVWPADTEAF
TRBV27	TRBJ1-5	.	ASSPQSGINQPQH
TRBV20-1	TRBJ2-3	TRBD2	SALSLADRTDTQY
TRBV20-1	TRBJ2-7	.	SARGAARIYEQY
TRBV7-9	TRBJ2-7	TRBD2	ASSPSGSVNEQY
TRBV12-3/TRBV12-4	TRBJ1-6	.	ASSPDEGLPLH
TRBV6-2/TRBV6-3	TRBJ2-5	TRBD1	ASSMGQGAAETQY
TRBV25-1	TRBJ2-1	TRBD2	ASSEGLAGAI
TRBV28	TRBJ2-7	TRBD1	ASSRKQGAYYEQY
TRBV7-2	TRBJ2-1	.	ASSLAGGRREQF
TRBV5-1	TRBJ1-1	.	ASSPAGNRGTEAF
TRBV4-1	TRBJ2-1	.	ASSPMGRKNHNEQF
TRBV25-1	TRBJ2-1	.	ASSLGGLSYNEQF
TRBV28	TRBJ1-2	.	ASRSPGPAGGYT
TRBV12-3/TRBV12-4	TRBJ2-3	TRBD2	ASSLETSGNRRRTDTQY
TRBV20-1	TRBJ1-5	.	SARRGWAGRSNQPQH
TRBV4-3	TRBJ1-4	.	ASSSDQAEKLF
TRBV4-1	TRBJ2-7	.	ASSLAEHSGYEQY
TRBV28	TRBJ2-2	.	ASSHMNTGELF
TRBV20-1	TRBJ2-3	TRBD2	SATSGRTLDTQY
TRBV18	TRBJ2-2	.	ASSPGTQNTGELF
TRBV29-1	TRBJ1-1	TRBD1	SALGQARGQNTEAF
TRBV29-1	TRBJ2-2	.	SATRSNTGELF
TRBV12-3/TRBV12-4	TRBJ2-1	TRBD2	ASSRIGLAGYLSYNEQF
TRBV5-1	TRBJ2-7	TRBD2	ASSASAGVGYEQY
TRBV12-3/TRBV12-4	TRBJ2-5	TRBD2	ASTAGLSVGETQY
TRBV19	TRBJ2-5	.	ASSVGLQETQY
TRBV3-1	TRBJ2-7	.	ASSPKVRFEQY
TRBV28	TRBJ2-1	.	ASSFGLIEQF
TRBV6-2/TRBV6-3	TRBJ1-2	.	ASRPQGRYGYT
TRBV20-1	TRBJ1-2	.	SARPLGGLYGYT
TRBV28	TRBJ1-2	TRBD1	ASSLKGARGYT
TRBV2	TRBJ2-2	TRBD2	ASSALAGLNTGELF
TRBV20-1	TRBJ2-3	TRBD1	SARDATGASPGTQY
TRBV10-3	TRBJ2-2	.	AISEGWSNTGELF
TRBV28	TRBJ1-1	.	ASSSVSRGGRNTEAF
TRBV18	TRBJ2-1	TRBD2	ASSPHKRGEGEQF
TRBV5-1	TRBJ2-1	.	ASSQIRDVNNEQF
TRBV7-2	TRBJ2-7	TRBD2	ASSLAGTSGRKLGYEQY
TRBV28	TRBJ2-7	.	ASSLASGSSYEQY
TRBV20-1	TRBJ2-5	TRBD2	SAESPGLAGEETQY
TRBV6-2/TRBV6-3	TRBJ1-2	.	ASSRQEHGYT
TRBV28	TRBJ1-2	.	ASTSPGNNYGYT
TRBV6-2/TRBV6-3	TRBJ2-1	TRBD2	ASSYLGTSGSSYNEQF
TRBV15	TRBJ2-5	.	ATSRDGTRTETQY
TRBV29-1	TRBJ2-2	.	SVSSANTGELF
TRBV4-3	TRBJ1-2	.	ASSQDRYGYT
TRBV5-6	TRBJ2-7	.	ASSSRVQTLDASYEQY
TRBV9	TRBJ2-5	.	ASSVGVGQETQY
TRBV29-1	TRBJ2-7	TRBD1	SVAAGGPEQY
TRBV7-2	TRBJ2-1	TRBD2	ASSIGLAGFNEQF